This T cell receptor beta chain is from a study of cytomegalovirus exposure and HLA in healthy donors. The table came from immunoSEQ multiplex PCR; TCRdb's copy has only in-frame clones and leaves some out. The table lists approximately 59,000 clones, more than 85% of them singletons. Regarding the study as a whole: Among TCR beta chains, those listed as cytomegalovirus-associated numbered about 160.

As for this clone: Its antigen remains unidentified.

V lost 4 bases, J lost 6 bases, and 8 bases stayed unmatched. The length of the CDR3 is 15 residues. Germline V CDR1 and CDR2: LGHNA, YNFKEQ. The chain has TRBV4-2 and TRBJ2-7, with TRBD1 matching 11 bases. The sequence came from a young man in good health and CMV-seropositive. The sequenced sample consisted of PBMCs. The CDR3 coding sequence is TGTGCCAGCAGCCTATCCGGGACAGGGGGTGGCGAGCAGTACTTC. This sequence encodes CASSLSGTGGGEQYF.